A selection of T cell receptor beta chains follows, all from one sample in a study of control samples from healthy donors and cancer patients. Generated by immunoSEQ multiplex PCR, the TCRdb table keeps only in-frame clones and is missing some. The table counts some 190,000 clones; roughly 2% lies in the top ten. The sequenced material came from blood. The receptor source for this set is a woman aged 30 to 39 in good health. The CDR3 runs from the conserved cysteine through the conserved F or W. D genes are given only for firm matches.

V gene	D gene	J gene	CDR3 protein	CDR3 DNA
TRBV12-3/TRBV12-4	NA	TRBJ1-3	CASRRNTIYF	TGTGCCAGTCGCCGTAACACCATATATTTT
TRBV12-3/TRBV12-4	NA	TRBJ1-2	CASSLITGWGYTF	TGTGCCAGCAGTTTAATCACAGGCTGGGGCTACACCTTC
TRBV3-1/TRBV3-2	TRBD1	TRBJ1-1	CASSPAGTGATFF	TGTGCCAGCAGCCCCGCCGGGACAGGGGCAACTTTCTTT
TRBV28	NA	TRBJ2-5	CASSLTETQYF	TGTGCCAGCAGTTTAACAGAGACCCAGTACTTC
TRBV27	NA	TRBJ1-1	CASSWDAGNTEAFF	TGTGCCAGCAGTTGGGATGCGGGGAACACTGAAGCTTTCTTT
TRBV19	NA	TRBJ1-1	CASRSSGTYNTEAFF	TGTGCCAGTAGATCCTCCGGGACATACAACACTGAAGCTTTCTTT
TRBV27	NA	TRBJ1-6	CASSLSARGGNSPLHF	TGTGCCAGCAGTTTATCGGCCAGGGGAGGAAACTCACCCCTCCACTTT
TRBV19	NA	TRBJ1-2	CASSMFDSLYGYTF	TGTGCCAGTAGTATGTTCGACAGCTTATATGGCTACACCTTC
TRBV5-5	NA	TRBJ1-1	CASSLPGRKTEAFF	TGTGCCAGCAGCTTGCCAGGGCGGAAAACTGAAGCTTTCTTT
TRBV6-2/TRBV6-3	TRBD2	TRBJ2-5	CASSRGGAKTQYF	TGTGCCAGCAGTCGCGGGGGGGCGAAGACCCAGTACTTC
TRBV6-5	NA	TRBJ2-7	CASSYSSLGYEQYF	TGTGCCAGCAGTTACTCATCCCTGGGCTACGAGCAGTACTTC